Below are 21 T cell receptor beta chains sequenced from a single sample in a study of T-cell memory formation after mild COVID-19. One entry per CDR3 protein, called by TCRdb with MiXCR from the 5' RACE reads. This table has about 110,000 distinct CDR3 sequences, roughly a sixth appearing once. The sample taken for sequencing was PBMCs or a T cell subset sorted from them (not recorded which). The origin of the receptors is a man aged 18 to 30 who had mild COVID-19 (a few samples of this study predate the infection). Cell type and time point are not known.

This clonotype was picked up a small number of times. The chain recombines TRBV18 with TRBJ2-7; 7 nucleotides line up with TRBD1. Losses at the gene ends were 0 bases for V and 7 bases for J; bases not matched to a gene: 9. Germline V CDR1 and CDR2: KGHSH, LQKENI. This CDR3 has 15 residues. In nucleotides, the CDR3 is TGTGCCAGCTCACCACCGATGTCAGGGGGAGCGGAGCAGTACTTC. The encoded protein is CASSPPMSGGAEQYF.

In its sample, this clonotype was seen a few times. The chain employs TRBV20-1 and TRBJ1-1; unclear D gene. The V end lost 3 bases, the J end lost 3 bases, and 17 bases lay between the germline ends. The CDR3 totals 15 residues. Germline V gene data show CDR1 as DFQATT and CDR2 as SNEGSKA (reference sequence). The CDR3: CSARTRMGWDTEAFF. The CDR3 DNA reads as TGCAGTGCTAGGACCCGGATGGGGTGGGACACTGAAGCTTTCTTT.

This rearrangement joins TRBV12-3 or TRBV12-4 to TRBJ1-4; possible D gene TRBD1, 5 bases. This CDR3 region has 14 residues. Between the trimmed V and J ends, which lost 4 bases and 6 bases, there was a span of 12 bases. CDR3 nucleotides: TGTGCCAGCAGTTCTCCGGACACTTATGAAAAACTGTTTTTT. As protein: CASSSPDTYEKLFF.

This clonotype was found a few times. The chain is built from TRBV11-2 and TRBJ2-1; unclear D gene. The CDR3 consists of 11 residues. Germline assignment: CDR1 SGHAT and CDR2 FQNNGV. V lost 0 bases and J 9 bases, leaving 3 bases between the germline ends. CDR3 DNA sequence: TGTGCCAGCAGCTTAGACTTTGAGCAGTTCTTC. Protein: CASSLDFEQFF.

The chain links TRBV10-3 to TRBJ2-3, with D possibly being TRBD1 or TRBD2 (6 bases each). Germline V gives CDR1 ENHRY, CDR2 SYGVKD. This CDR3 has 14 residues. With 3 bases removed from V and 5 bases from J, the gap between germline ends came to 12 bases. The CDR3 spells CAISDTGAGDTQYF. The DNA of the CDR3 is TGTGCCATCAGTGACACGGGGGCGGGAGATACGCAGTATTTT.

The chain links TRBV5-1 to TRBJ1-6; 8 nucleotides line up with TRBD1. Germline values: CDR1 SGHRS, CDR2 YFSETQ. V lost 4 bases to trimming and J lost 3 bases; unmatched junction nucleotides: 9. The CDR3 is made up of 17 amino acids. For the CDR3, the DNA is TGCGCCAGCAGCGCGATCGACAGGGGCAGCTATAATTCACCCCTCCACTTT. This codes for CASSAIDRGSYNSPLHF.

This chain joins TRBV10-3 and TRBJ1-2, with D perhaps matching TRBD1 (5 bases). Between the trimmed V and J ends, which lost 6 bases and 7 bases, there was a span of 21 bases. Germline V gene data show CDR1 as ENHRY and CDR2 as SYGVKD. The CDR3 covers 15 residues. This chain's CDR3 is CAISSQTGSQGGYTF. In DNA, the CDR3 is TGTGCCATCAGCTCCCAGACGGGGTCTCAGGGTGGCTACACCTTC.

The chain links TRBV20-1 to TRBJ1-6; D may be TRBD1 (5 bases). Per germline, CDR1 DFQATT and CDR2 SNEGSKA (reference sequence). The V and J ends lost 3 bases and 10 bases respectively, with 16 bases between them. This CDR3 is built from 14 residues. The CDR3 loop reads CSASRAGSSSPLHF. The CDR3, as DNA: TGCAGTGCTAGTCGGGCAGGGAGCAGCTCACCCCTCCACTTT.

This clonotype has only a few counts. The genes are TRBV5-1 and TRBJ1-1; 7 nucleotides align to TRBD1. After removal of 3 bases from V and 1 base from J, the junction contained 6 bases not matched to a gene. Per germline, CDR1 SGHRS and CDR2 YFSETQ. The CDR3 covers 15 residues. The CDR3 protein is CASSSLGDRNTEAFF. The CDR3 bases are TGCGCCAGCAGCTCCCTGGGGGACAGGAACACTGAAGCTTTCTTT.

This clonotype has more than one count but fewer than ten. The chain employs TRBV7-2 and TRBJ2-1; 9 nucleotides agree with TRBD2. The CDR3 loop spans 15 amino acids. CDR1 is SGHTA and CDR2 is FQGNSA in the germline V gene. V was pared by 1 base and J by 4 bases, with 2 bases of the junction left unmatched. The CDR3 DNA is TGTGCCAGCAGCTTAGTCGCGGGGGGGTACAATGAGCAGTTCTTC. It encodes CASSLVAGGYNEQFF.

The chain joins TRBV15 to TRBJ2-7, with TRBD2 as a possible D gene (6 bases). The CDR3 length is 14 residues. Per the germline V gene, CDR1 is LNHNV and CDR2 is YYDKDF (reference sequence). V lost 1 base and J 6 bases, leaving 13 bases between the germline ends. This CDR3 is CATSRVEGWGEQYV. As DNA, the CDR3 is TGTGCCACCAGCAGAGTGGAGGGGTGGGGCGAGCAGTACGTC.

This clonotype was counted between two and nine times. This sequence joins TRBV4-1 and TRBJ1-2; D is uncertain. V shed 4 bases and J shed 5 bases, with 14 bases lying between them. Looked up from germline, CDR1 is MGHRA and CDR2 is YSYEKL. The CDR3 has 14 residues. CDR3 DNA: TGCGCCAGCAGCCCCGGACCGAGCACTTATGGCTACACCTTC. Its translation: CASSPGPSTYGYTF.

V is TRBV7-9 and J is TRBJ2-2; 7 nucleotides match TRBD1. The CDR3 has 15 residues. With 3 bases clipped from V and 4 bases from J, the junction kept 5 bases outside the gene matches. Germline V gene lookup returns CDR1 SEHNR and CDR2 FQNEAQ (reference sequence). The CDR3 DNA reads TGTGCCAGCAGCTTCGGGGACAGAAGCACCGGGGAGCTGTTTTTT. Translation: CASSFGDRSTGELFF.

This clonotype has ten or more counts. The chain uses TRBV4-2 and TRBJ2-3; D is unresolved. V lost 2 bases and J 5 bases, leaving 11 bases between the germline ends. The length of the CDR3 is 14 residues. In germline, CDR1 is LGHNA, CDR2 YNFKEQ. CDR3 DNA: TGTGCCAGCAGCCAAAAGGCTAATGAAGATACGCAGTATTTT. Its translation is CASSQKANEDTQYF.

V is TRBV9 and J is TRBJ2-7; D is tentatively TRBD1 or TRBD2 (5 bases each). Trimming removed 4 bases from V and 1 base from J, with 12 bases in between. Germline V CDR1 and CDR2: SGDLS, YYNGEE. The CDR3 is 14 residues long. The CDR3 region is CASSRDGYSYEQYV. CDR3 in DNA: TGTGCCAGCAGCCGGGACGGATATTCCTACGAGCAGTACGTC.

The sample holds a few counts of this clonotype. The genes are TRBV11-2 and TRBJ1-2, with D possibly TRBD1 on 5 matching bases. Trimming removed 5 bases at V and 4 bases at J, with 11 bases between. Germline CDR1 is SGHAT and CDR2 is FQNNGV. This CDR3 is built from 13 residues. In DNA form, the CDR3 reads TGTGCCAGCAGCCCGGGACTCAGCTATGGCTACACCTTC. It yields the protein CASSPGLSYGYTF.

Only a few counts were recorded for this clonotype. The gene calls are TRBV10-3 and TRBJ2-1; the D is unclear. The CDR3 loop spans 13 amino acids. Trimming pared 7 bases from V and 2 bases from J, leaving 9 bases between. Per the germline V gene, CDR1 is ENHRY and CDR2 is SYGVKD. The CDR3 loop is CAINPGPYNEQFF. The CDR3 DNA follows: TGTGCCATCAATCCGGGCCCCTACAATGAGCAGTTCTTC.

This clonotype showed up just a few times. The chain has TRBV23-1 and TRBJ1-1; D not resolved. TRBV23-1 is given ORF status, its function remaining uncertain. V lost 2 bases and J 11 bases, leaving 3 bases between the germline ends. The CDR3 is 9 residues long. CDR3 coding DNA: TGCGCCAGCAGTCAAGCGGCTTTCTTT. This encodes CASSQAAFF.

Notes on this clonotype: Germline and junction disagree at one end, which may indicate a read error. V and J are TRBV7-3 and TRBJ2-3, with D perhaps matching TRBD2 (6 bases). The CDR3 has 13 amino acids. The germline CDR1 and CDR2 sequences are SGHTA and FQGTGA. CDR3 in amino acids: CACSAGGTDTQYF. The CDR3 coding sequence is TGTGCCTGCAGCGCCGGAGGGACAGATACGCAGTATTTT.

V is TRBV5-1 and J is TRBJ1-2; D not resolved. V was shortened by 7 bases and J by 8 bases, with 12 bases between the two germline ends. Germline V gene lookup returns CDR1 SGHRS and CDR2 YFSETQ. This CDR3 is 11 amino acids long. CDR3 sequence (DNA): TGCGCCAGCCGGATTGATGGGGGCTACACCTTC. It codes for CASRIDGGYTF.

This clonotype was seen a handful of times. The rearrangement uses TRBV5-5 and TRBJ2-1; TRBD1 aligns across 7 bases. Unmatched junction bases numbered 7, after V lost 4 bases and J lost 6 bases. CDR1 is SGHKS and CDR2 is YYEKEE in the germline V gene (reference sequence). The CDR3 runs to 14 residues. CDR3 in DNA: TGTGCCAGCAGCCATAGGGCAGGGGGCAATGAGCAGTTCTTC. As protein: CASSHRAGGNEQFF.